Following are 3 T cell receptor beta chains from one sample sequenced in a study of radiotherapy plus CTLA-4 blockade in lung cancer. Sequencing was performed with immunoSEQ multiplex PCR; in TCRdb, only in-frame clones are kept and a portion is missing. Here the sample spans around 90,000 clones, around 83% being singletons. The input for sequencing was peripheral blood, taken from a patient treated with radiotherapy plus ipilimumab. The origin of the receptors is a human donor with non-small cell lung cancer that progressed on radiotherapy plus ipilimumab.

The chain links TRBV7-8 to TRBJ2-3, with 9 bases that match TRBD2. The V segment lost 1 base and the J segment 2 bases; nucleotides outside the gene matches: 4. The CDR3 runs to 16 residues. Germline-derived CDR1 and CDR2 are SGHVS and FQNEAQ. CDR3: CASSLGAGGLTDTQYF. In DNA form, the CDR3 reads TGTGCCAGCAGCTTAGGAGCGGGGGGCCTCACAGATACGCAGTATTTT.

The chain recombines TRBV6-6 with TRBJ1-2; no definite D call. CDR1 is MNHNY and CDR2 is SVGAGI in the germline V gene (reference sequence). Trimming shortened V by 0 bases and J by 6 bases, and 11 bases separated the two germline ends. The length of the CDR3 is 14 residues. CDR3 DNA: TGTGCCAGCAGTTACTCGGAAGGAGGTGATGGCTACACCTTC. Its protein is CASSYSEGGDGYTF.

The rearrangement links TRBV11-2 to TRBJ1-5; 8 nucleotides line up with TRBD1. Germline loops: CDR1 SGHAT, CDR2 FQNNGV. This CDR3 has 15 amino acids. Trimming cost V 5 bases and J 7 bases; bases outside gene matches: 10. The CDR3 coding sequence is TGTGCCAGCAGCCTCCGACAGGGGCTAAGGCAGCCCCAGCATTTT. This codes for CASSLRQGLRQPQHF. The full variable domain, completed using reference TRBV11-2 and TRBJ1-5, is EAGVAQSPRYKIIEKRQSVAFWCNPISGHATLYWYQQILGQGPKLLIQFQNNGVVDDSQLPKDRFSAERLKGVDSTLKIQPAKLEDSAVYLCASSLRQGLRQPQHFGDGTRLSIL.